This T cell receptor (beta chain) stems from a study of tumor-infiltrating lymphocytes in primary liver carcinoma. Trimming removed 1 base at V and 3 bases at J, with 11 bases between. CDR3 size: 15 residues. Germline V gene sequence: CDR1 SGHRS, CDR2 YFSETQ. Blood RNA originated from unsorted whole blood, with germline DNA additionally extracted. The input was 500 ng total RNA; TCR beta cDNA was made from it with a constant-region primer. Slightly modified ARM-PCR with three nested multiplex PCR rounds yielded TCR beta libraries. The study ran its first two PCR rounds for nine to ten cycles each, using TRBV1-TRBV30 forward primers and a C-beta reverse primer. TCRdb re-called the multiplex PCR reads through MiXCR, storing one row per CDR3 protein. Of around 330,000 distinct CDR3 sequences listed, 65% are singletons.

The rearrangement uses TRBV5-1 and TRBJ2-1, with D maybe TRBD2 (6 bases). The sample taken for sequencing was peripheral blood. The sequence was collected from a man aged 40-55 years with primary liver carcinoma and hepatitis B virus infection. CDR3 in amino acids: CASSLYGSNYNEQFF. CDR3 nucleotides: TGCGCCAGCAGCTTGTACGGGAGCAACTACAATGAGCAGTTCTTC.